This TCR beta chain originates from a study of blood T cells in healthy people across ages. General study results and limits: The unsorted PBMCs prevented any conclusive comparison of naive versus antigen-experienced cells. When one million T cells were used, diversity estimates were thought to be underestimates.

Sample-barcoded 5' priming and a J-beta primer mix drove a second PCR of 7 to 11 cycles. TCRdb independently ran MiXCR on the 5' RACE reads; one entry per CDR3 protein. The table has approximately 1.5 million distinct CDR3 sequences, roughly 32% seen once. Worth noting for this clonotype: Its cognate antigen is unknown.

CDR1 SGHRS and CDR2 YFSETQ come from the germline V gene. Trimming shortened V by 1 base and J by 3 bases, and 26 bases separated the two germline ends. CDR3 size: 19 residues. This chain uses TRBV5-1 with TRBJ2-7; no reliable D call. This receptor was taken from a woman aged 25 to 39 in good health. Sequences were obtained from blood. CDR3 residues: CASSLKPRLSNQVFYEQYF. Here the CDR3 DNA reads TGCGCCAGCAGCTTGAAACCCAGGCTAAGTAATCAGGTCTTCTACGAGCAGTACTTC.